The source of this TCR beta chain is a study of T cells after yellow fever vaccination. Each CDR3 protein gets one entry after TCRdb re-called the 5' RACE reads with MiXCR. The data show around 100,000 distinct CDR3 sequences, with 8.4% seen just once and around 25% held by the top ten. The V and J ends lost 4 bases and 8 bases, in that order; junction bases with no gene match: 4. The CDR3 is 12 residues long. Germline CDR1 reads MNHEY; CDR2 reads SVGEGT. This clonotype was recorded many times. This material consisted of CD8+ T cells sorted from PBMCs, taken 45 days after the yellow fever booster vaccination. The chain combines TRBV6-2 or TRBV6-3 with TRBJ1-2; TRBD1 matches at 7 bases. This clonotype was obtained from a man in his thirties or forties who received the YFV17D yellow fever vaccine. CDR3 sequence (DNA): TGTGCCAGCAGTTCTAGGGGGCTCGGCTACACCTTC. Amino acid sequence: CASSSRGLGYTF.